Sequencing of this T cell receptor (beta chain) was carried out in a study of blood T cell repertoires in COVID-19. Across the whole study: From the United States, Italy and Spain came samples of acute and convalescent COVID-19. T cells, B-cell-depleted T cells, or PBMCs supplied cDNA or gDNA.

Profiled with immunoSEQ multiplex PCR; TCRdb holds only in-frame clones, not every one. The table lists approximately 190,000 clones, roughly 90% of them singletons. The CDR3 sequence is 15 residues long. Trimming cost V 1 base and J 5 bases; bases outside gene matches: 7. Germline assignment: CDR1 SGHRS and CDR2 YFSETQ. The material sequenced was peripheral blood. The chain uses TRBV5-1 and TRBJ2-5; 8 nucleotides line up with TRBD2. This receptor was taken from a woman in her 40s who had recovered from COVID-19. The CDR3 DNA sequence: TGCGCCAGCAGCTTGTCGGCGGGAGGCGGGGAGACCCAGTACTTC. Protein: CASSLSAGGGETQYF.